This T cell receptor (beta chain) was identified during a study of T cell repertoires in cytomegalovirus infection. Across the whole study: Based on public TCR beta signatures, there were indications of CMV infection and of a matching HLA type. General study findings and limits: Public TCR beta family frequency separated CMV-and-HLA carriers, including in an independent cohort. Dominant in the ex vivo response were TCR beta clonotypes restricted by HLA-C and specific for CMV.

TCRdb analysed the reads with MiXCR anew, one entry per CDR3 protein. This sample has more than 400,000 distinct CDR3 sequences, with around a quarter found just once. Note on this clonotype: No antigen is known for it.

V was clipped by 5 bases and J by 4 bases, with 7 bases between them. Germline V lookup: CDR1 KGHDR, CDR2 SFDVKD. This CDR3 has 13 residues. Input material: PBMCs. This TCR derives from a human donor in good health (CMV status not recorded). Some clones in this sample may be carry-over from other donors' samples. The gene calls are TRBV24-1 and TRBJ2-2; D unresolved. The chain's CDR3 is CATSGAGTGELFF. The DNA of the CDR3 is TGTGCCACCAGTGGGGCCGGCACCGGGGAGCTGTTTTTT.